Below, 4 T cell receptor beta chains from the same sample are listed, as sequenced in a study of cytomegalovirus exposure and HLA in healthy donors. The PCR made use of 60 Vbeta and 13 Jbeta primers. TCRdb's copy holds only in-frame clones and misses some; the assay was immunoSEQ multiplex PCR. This table holds roughly 180,000 clones, nearly 80% found once. Sample: PBMCs. The source of these receptors is a man aged 45 to 65 in good health and CMV-seropositive.

This clone was detected a few times. The V call is TRBV11-1, the J call TRBJ1-1; D is undetermined. Germline CDR1 is SGHAT and CDR2 is FQDESV (reference sequence). Trimming left V 5 bases short and J 0 bases short, with 13 bases between. There are 15 residues in the CDR3. CDR3 nucleotide sequence: TGTGCCAGCAGCCCCGAGGGAGTCGTGAACACTGAAGCTTTCTTT. Protein product: CASSPEGVVNTEAFF. Filled out from reference TRBV11-1 and TRBJ1-1, the complete variable domain reads EAEVAQSPRYKITEKSQAVAFWCDPISGHATLYWYRQILGQGPELLVQFQDESVVDDSQLPKDRFSAERLKGVDSTLKIQPAELGDSAMYLCASSPEGVVNTEAFFGQGTRLTVV.

This clone was counted only a few times. The chain carries TRBV10-1 and TRBJ2-7, with D maybe TRBD1 (6 bases). Germline values: CDR1 WNHNN, CDR2 SYGVQD (reference sequence). Trimming left V 3 bases short and J 6 bases short, with 12 bases between. The CDR3 is 13 residues long. The CDR3 sequence is CASSEGGSGEQYV. As DNA, the CDR3 is TGCGCCAGCAGTGAAGGGGGTTCCGGCGAGCAGTACGTC.

The chain is built from TRBV4-2 and TRBJ1-2, with 12 bases that match TRBD1. The germline gives CDR1 LGHNA, CDR2 YNFKEQ. The CDR3 is 13 residues long. Trimming removed 4 bases from V and 8 bases from J; junction bases left unmatched: 2. CDR3 loop: CASSPGQGAGYTF. The CDR3 nucleotides read TGTGCCAGCAGCCCGGGACAGGGGGCCGGCTACACCTTC.

The chain uses TRBV7-2 and TRBJ1-2, with D perhaps TRBD1 (6 bases). The CDR3 is made up of 17 amino acids. Looked up from germline, CDR1 is SGHTA and CDR2 is FQGNSA. Between the trimmed V and J ends, which lost 3 bases and 3 bases, there was a span of 20 bases. The CDR3 spells CASSFHTGTGHYYGYTF. CDR3 nucleotides: TGTGCCAGCAGCTTCCATACGGGCACGGGACACTACTATGGCTACACCTTC. Full variable domain (rest looked up from reference TRBV7-2 and TRBJ1-2): GAGVSQSPSNKVTEKGKDVELRCDPISGHTALYWYRQSLGQGLEFLIYFQGNSAPDKSGLPSDRFSAERTGGSVSTLTIQRTQQEDSAVYLCASSFHTGTGHYYGYTFGSGTRLTVV.